This TCR beta chain was identified during a study of cytotoxic CD8 clonotypes in ibrutinib-treated CLL. Using immunoSEQ multiplex PCR, the repertoire was profiled, and TCRdb retains in-frame clones only, with some absent. The sample has about 150,000 clones; roughly 83% are singletons. Germline V gene sequence: CDR1 SGHTA, CDR2 FQGNSA. This CDR3 has 13 amino acids. V lost 2 bases and J 5 bases, leaving 7 bases between the germline ends. This sequence was found in a human donor with chronic lymphocytic leukemia. The chain couples TRBV7-2 to TRBJ1-5; D remains ambiguous. The material sequenced was PBMCs, taken after 12 months of ibrutinib treatment. The CDR3 loop is CASSLNDYQPQHF. For the CDR3, the DNA is TGTGCCAGCAGCTTAAATGATTATCAGCCCCAGCATTTT. Full variable domain (missing parts from reference TRBV7-2 and TRBJ1-5): GAGVSQSPSNKVTEKGKDVELRCDPISGHTALYWYRQSLGQGLEFLIYFQGNSAPDKSGLPSDRFSAERTGGSVSTLTIQRTQQEDSAVYLCASSLNDYQPQHFGDGTRLSIL.